A selection of T cell receptor beta chains follows, all from one sample in a study of blood T cell repertoires in COVID-19. Some clones are missing from TCRdb's copy, which holds only in-frame ones; the method was immunoSEQ multiplex PCR. The sample shows approximately 300,000 clones, 90% to 95% of them seen only once. Sequencing was performed on PBMCs or T cells enriched from blood (not recorded which). These receptors were taken from a woman aged 25 to 39 who had been exposed to COVID-19. Each CDR3 is given with its conserved first and last residue. D genes are given only for firm matches. Some rows have no size entry. The others give once, few or many, or a class for an expanded clone.

>TRBD1|-|TRBJ1-2|TRBV28
TGTGCCAGCAGTTTGGGGACAGGAGCTAACTATGGCTACACCTTC
CASSLGTGANYGYTF
>-|-|TRBJ2-5|TRBV5-5
TGTGCCAGCAGCCCAACACAGGGTCGGGAGACCCAGTACTTC
CASSPTQGRETQYF
>-|-|TRBJ1-2|TRBV24-1
TGTGCCACCAGTGGTGCGGGGAACTATGGCTACACCTTC
CATSGAGNYGYTF
>-|-|TRBJ2-1|TRBV5-4
TGTGCCAGCAGCTTGGCCCGCGGAAACAATGAGCAGTTCTTC
CASSLARGNNEQFF
>TRBD1|-|TRBJ1-1|TRBV5-4
TGTGCCAGCACCCCCGATACAGGGGCGAACACTGAAGCTTTCTTT
CASTPDTGANTEAFF
>TRBD1|-|TRBJ1-2|TRBV7-6
TGTGCCAGCAGCCCCCTTCAGACAGGGTCTCCTTTGAGCTACACCTTC
CASSPLQTGSPLSYTF
>-|-|TRBJ1-1|TRBV7-9
TGTGCCAGCAGCGCCCAGGGGAGCACTGAAGCTTTCTTT
CASSAQGSTEAFF
>-|once|TRBJ2-7|TRBV11-2
TGTGCCAGCAGCGCACCCGGGACATCCTCCTACGAGCAGTACTTC
CASSAPGTSSYEQYF
>-|-|TRBJ2-1|TRBV6-5
TGTGCCAGCAGTCAACAGCCGGGGACTTCCAATGAGCAGTTCTTC
CASSQQPGTSNEQFF
>-|-|TRBJ1-1|TRBV5-1
TGCGCCAGCAGCTTGGAGGGGGTCCGGACTGAAGCTTTCTTT
CASSLEGVRTEAFF
>-|-|TRBJ1-2|TRBV6-5
TGTGCCAGCAGCCACGACAGTAACTATGGCTACACCTTC
CASSHDSNYGYTF
>-|-|TRBJ2-4|TRBV15
TGTGCCACCAGCAGGGCAGGTGGGGGCCCCGCAAACATTCAGTACTTC
CATSRAGGGPANIQYF
>TRBD2|-|TRBJ2-5|TRBV7-2
TGTGCCAGCAGCTTCGGGACTAGCGGGGGGGGGACCCAGTACTTC
CASSFGTSGGGTQYF
>TRBD1|-|TRBJ1-2|TRBV4-3
TGCGCCAGCAGCCAAGAGCGGGACAGGGGGCTGTTCTATGGCTACACCTTC
CASSQERDRGLFYGYTF
>-|-|TRBJ2-3|TRBV20-1
TGCAGTGCTAGTCCTCGATCGGGGGAGACCACTAGCACAGATACGCAGTATTTT
CSASPRSGETTSTDTQYF
>-|-|TRBJ1-4|TRBV11-2
TGTGCCAGCAGCGCGGCGACAGCCCCCGAAAAACTGTTTTTT
CASSAATAPEKLFF
>TRBD1|-|TRBJ1-5|TRBV6-2/TRBV6-3
TGTGCCAGCAGTCCCGCTTTTGGGACAGTCAGCAATCAGCCCCAGCATTTT
CASSPAFGTVSNQPQHF
>TRBD1|-|TRBJ1-1|TRBV6-5
TGTGCCAGCAGTCCCGATGACAGGGCCACTGAAGCTTTCTTT
CASSPDDRATEAFF
>TRBD1|-|TRBJ1-6|TRBV2
TGTGCCAGCCGGCCGGGACAGGGGGCCACCTCCTATAATTCACCCCTCCACTTT
CASRPGQGATSYNSPLHF
>TRBD1|-|TRBJ2-7|TRBV6-5
TGTGCCAGCGGACAGGGAGCAGCCGAGCAGTACTTC
CASGQGAAEQYF
>-|-|TRBJ2-2|TRBV12-5
TGTGCTAGTGGTTTGGTATCTTCCGGGGAGCTGTTTTTT
CASGLVSSGELFF
>-|-|TRBJ2-2|TRBV9
TGTGCCAGCAGCGACTTTTTCGGGGAGCTGTTTTTT
CASSDFFGELFF
>-|-|TRBJ2-1|TRBV11-2
TGTGCCAGCAGCTTTCGACTAGTTAACAATGAGCAGTTCTTC
CASSFRLVNNEQFF
>TRBD2|-|TRBJ2-5|TRBV11-2
TGTGCCAGCACCCCCGGGGGGGGGACCCAGTACTTC
CASTPGGGTQYF
>-|-|TRBJ1-5|TRBV9
TGTGCCAGCAGCGTAGAGCAGGGTCCGGAGCCCCAGCATTTT
CASSVEQGPEPQHF
>TRBD1|once|TRBJ2-7|TRBV6-5
TGTGCCAGCAGTTATGACAGGGCGTCGGACGAGCAGTACTTC
CASSYDRASDEQYF
>-|once|TRBJ1-2|TRBV5-1
TGCGCCAGCAGCCGATCGGTTTGGACAACGGATGGCTACACCTTC
CASSRSVWTTDGYTF
>-|-|TRBJ2-1|TRBV27
TGTGCCAGCAGACTCGCGGGGACAGTTTACAATGAGCAGTTCTTC
CASRLAGTVYNEQFF
>TRBD1|-|TRBJ1-2|TRBV9
TGTGCCAGCAGCAGGGACAGGGGTGGTGGCTACACCTTC
CASSRDRGGGYTF
>TRBD2|-|TRBJ2-3|TRBV6-2/TRBV6-3
TGTGCCAGCAGTTACGGGTCTAGCGGGGGGGCCCGGGATACGCAGTATTTT
CASSYGSSGGARDTQYF
>-|-|TRBJ1-2|TRBV5-1
TGCGCCAGCAGCTTGGGGTCGGGGGTAGGTGGCTACACCTTC
CASSLGSGVGGYTF
>TRBD1|-|TRBJ2-7|TRBV7-2
TGTGCCAGCAGCTTTCTGGGACAGGTCCAGCGAGAGCAGTACTTC
CASSFLGQVQREQYF
>-|once|TRBJ1-2|TRBV6-5
TGTGCCAGCACCCCAGAGAGGGGGGGACGTGGCTACACCTTC
CASTPERGGRGYTF
>-|-|TRBJ2-7|TRBV11-2
TGTGCCAGCAGCCGTGGACCGGGGGAGCAGTACTTC
CASSRGPGEQYF
>-|-|TRBJ2-6|TRBV7-9
TGTGCCAGCAGCTTAAGGGGCACTGGGGCCAACGTCCTGACTTTC
CASSLRGTGANVLTF
>TRBD1|-|TRBJ1-6|TRBV3-1/TRBV3-2
TGTGCCAGCAGCCTAGAACCGACAGGGTACAATTCACCCCTCCACTTT
CASSLEPTGYNSPLHF
>-|-|TRBJ1-6|TRBV9
TGTGCCAGCACTAAGGGAGGCACGGATTCACCCCTCCACTTT
CASTKGGTDSPLHF
>-|once|TRBJ2-7|TRBV29-1
TGCAGCGTGAGGCCTTGGGAGAACGAGCAGTACTTC
CSVRPWENEQYF
>TRBD1|-|TRBJ2-7|TRBV19
TGTGCCAGTAGTTCCGGGACAGGGTTCTACGAGCAGTACTTC
CASSSGTGFYEQYF
>-|-|TRBJ1-5|TRBV5-1
TGCGCCAGCATGGGGCCAAATCAGCCCCAGCATTTT
CASMGPNQPQHF
>TRBD1|-|TRBJ1-2|TRBV9
TGTGCCAGCAGCGGGGGACAGTCCCTCGGCTACACCTTC
CASSGGQSLGYTF
>-|-|TRBJ1-6|TRBV4-2
TGTGCCAGCAGCCAAGAGTCAGGGACCTATAATTCACCCCTCCACTTT
CASSQESGTYNSPLHF
>-|-|TRBJ1-3|TRBV5-1
TGCGCCAGCAGCTTGGGACTTACTTCCTCTGGAAACACCATATATTTT
CASSLGLTSSGNTIYF
>-|-|TRBJ2-5|TRBV2
TGTGCCAGCAGAGTCGTACATGGACAGAAAAAAGAGACCCAGTACTTC
CASRVVHGQKKETQYF
>TRBD2|-|TRBJ2-3|TRBV9
TGTGCCAGCACCCCACTGGGCGGCGGGGGGGCTCAGGGGACGCAGTATTTT
CASTPLGGGGAQGTQYF
>TRBD1|-|TRBJ1-2|TRBV6-5
TGTGCCAGCGCAGGGGGCGCTAACTATGGCTACACCTTC
CASAGGANYGYTF
>-|-|TRBJ1-1|TRBV7-9
TGTGCCAGCAGCCTCCCCGGGGAAGCTTTCTTT
CASSLPGEAFF
>-|once|TRBJ1-2|TRBV29-1
TGCAGCGTTGACGGAGGGGCATATGGCTACACCTTC
CSVDGGAYGYTF
>-|-|TRBJ1-1|TRBV12-3/TRBV12-4
TGTGCCAGCAGCGCCAGGAGGACTGAAGCTTTCTTT
CASSARRTEAFF
>-|-|TRBJ1-3|TRBV7-2
TGTGCCAGCAGCTTAGAGCGGGGAGGCAGGTCTGGAAACACCATATATTTT
CASSLERGGRSGNTIYF
>-|-|TRBJ1-1|TRBV6-5
TGTGCCAGCCTGGGAAGGGGACTCGTGTCTGAAGCTTTCTTT
CASLGRGLVSEAFF